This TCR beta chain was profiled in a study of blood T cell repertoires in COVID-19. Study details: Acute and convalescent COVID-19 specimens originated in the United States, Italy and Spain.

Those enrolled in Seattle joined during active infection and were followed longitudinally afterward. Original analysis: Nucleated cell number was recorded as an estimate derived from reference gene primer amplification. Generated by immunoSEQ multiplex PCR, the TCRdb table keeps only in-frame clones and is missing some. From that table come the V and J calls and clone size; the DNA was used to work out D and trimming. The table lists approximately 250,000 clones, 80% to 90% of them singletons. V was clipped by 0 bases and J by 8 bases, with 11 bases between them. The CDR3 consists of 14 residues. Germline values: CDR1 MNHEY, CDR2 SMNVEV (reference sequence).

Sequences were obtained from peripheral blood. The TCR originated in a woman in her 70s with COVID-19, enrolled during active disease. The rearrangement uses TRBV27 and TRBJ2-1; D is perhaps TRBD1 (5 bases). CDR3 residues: CASSLSMGPYEQFF. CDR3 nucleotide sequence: TGTGCCAGCAGTTTATCGATGGGGCCTTATGAGCAGTTCTTC.